The clone carrying this TCR beta chain was counted ten times or more. The data belong to a study of T cells in Graves' hyperthyroidism and ophthalmopathy. Germline CDR1 and CDR2: KGHSH and LQKENI. This CDR3 has 18 amino acids. Deletions cut 3 bases from V and 0 bases from J, with 20 bases between. When ophthalmopathy did not progress within 18 months, Graves' hyperthyroidism was considered stable. Participants, patients aged 18 to 65, had newly diagnosed hyperthyroidism with a duration under 2 months. The source material, RNA transcripts, was used to amplify TCR beta CDR3 regions. The TCR CDR3 was amplified in a first-round RT-PCR using the HTBI primer set. TCRdb redid the calling of the multiplex PCR reads with MiXCR, one entry per CDR3 protein. Among fewer than 600,000 distinct CDR3 sequences listed, roughly 14% were seen once.

Sequencing input: blood. The receptor's source is a woman between 18 and 29 years old with Graves' hyperthyroidism. J is TRBJ1-2 and V is TRBV18; D gene uncertain. The CDR3, as DNA: TGTGCCAGCTCACCGGGAACCAGGTCACAACGAGCTAACTATGGCTACACCTTC. Its translation is CASSPGTRSQRANYGYTF.